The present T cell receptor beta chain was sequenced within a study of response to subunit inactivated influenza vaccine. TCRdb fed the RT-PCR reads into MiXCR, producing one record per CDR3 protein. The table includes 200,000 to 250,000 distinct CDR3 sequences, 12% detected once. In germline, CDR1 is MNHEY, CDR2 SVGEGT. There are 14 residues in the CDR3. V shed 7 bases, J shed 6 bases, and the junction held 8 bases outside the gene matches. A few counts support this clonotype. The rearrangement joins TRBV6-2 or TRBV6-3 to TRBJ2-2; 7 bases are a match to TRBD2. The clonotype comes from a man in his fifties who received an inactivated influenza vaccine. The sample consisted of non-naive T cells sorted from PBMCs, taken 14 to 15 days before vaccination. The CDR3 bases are TGTGCCAGCAATGACTACCGGGAGGCCGGGGAGCTGTTTTTT. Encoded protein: CASNDYREAGELFF.